The clone carrying this TCR beta chain was observed a handful of times. The sample is drawn from a study of siplizumab effects on memory and regulatory T cells. This CDR3 is 15 amino acids long. V was trimmed by 2 bases and J by 2 bases, leaving 9 bases between them. CDR1 SGHAT and CDR2 FQNNGV come from the germline V gene. The protocol was immunoSEQ multiplex PCR, while the TCRdb copy is restricted to in-frame clones and leaves out a portion. The table has around 65,000 clones, approximately 79% seen once. The gene calls are TRBV11-2 and TRBJ2-2; maybe TRBD1 (6 bases). The receptor was derived from a human donor in good health. The sample was memory CD4+ T cells sorted from blood. The chain's CDR3 is CASSLRQANTGELFF. The CDR3 region has the DNA TGTGCCAGCAGCTTACGACAGGCAAACACCGGGGAGCTGTTTTTT.